Presented here are 10 T cell receptor beta chains from one specimen sequenced in a study of control samples from healthy donors and cancer patients. Generated by immunoSEQ multiplex PCR, the TCRdb table keeps only in-frame clones and is missing some. The sample shows roughly 95,000 clones, roughly 92% of them seen only once. Input material: blood. Source of these receptors: a human donor in good health. The donor label of this sample is uncertain.

Note on this clone: Other DNA sequences of this sample code for an identical CDR3. The chain uses TRBV3-1 (or the pseudogene TRBV3-2) and TRBJ2-3; D is uncertain. The germline gives CDR1 LGHDT, CDR2 YNNKEL (reference sequence). V lost 0 bases and J lost 6, with 1 base in between. This CDR3 is built from 11 residues. Here the CDR3 reads CASSQEDTQYF. The CDR3 coding sequence is TGTGCCAGCAGCCAAGAGGATACGCAGTATTTT.

V usage is TRBV7-6 and J usage is TRBJ2-3; the D is unclear. The V end lost 5 bases, the J end lost 7 bases, and 13 bases lay between the germline ends. The CDR3 has 13 residues. CDR1 SGHVS and CDR2 FNYEAQ come from the germline V gene. The CDR3 DNA follows: TGTGCCAGCAGCCCCCCCAGTTCATATACGCAGTATTTT. Amino acid sequence: CASSPPSSYTQYF.

In its sample, this clone was seen once. This sequence joins TRBV5-1 and TRBJ2-5; TRBD2 might be the D (7 bases). Germline CDR1 and CDR2: SGHRS and YFSETQ. CDR3 size: 16 residues. Trimming took 1 base from V and 5 from J, leaving 18 bases between them. Written as DNA, the CDR3 is TGCGCCAGCAGCTTGAGGTCCGGGGGGCCTCCGGAGACCCAGTACTTC. As protein: CASSLRSGGPPETQYF. Using reference TRBV5-1 and TRBJ2-5 for the parts outside the CDR3, the full variable domain is KAGVTQTPRYLIKTRGQQVTLSCSPISGHRSVSWYQQTPGQGLQFLFEYFSETQRNKGNFPGRFSGRQFSNSRSEMNVSTLELGDSALYLCASSLRSGGPPETQYFGPGTRLLVL.

The chain uses TRBV7-2 and TRBJ1-2; possibly TRBD1 for D (6 bases). The V end lost 3 bases, the J end lost 3 bases, and 23 bases lay between the germline ends. CDR3 length equals 18 residues. Germline V CDR1 and CDR2: SGHTA, FQGNSA. As DNA, the CDR3 is TGTGCCAGCAGCTTCACGGCTATTACAGGGCCCTCGGACTATGGCTACACCTTC. Residues: CASSFTAITGPSDYGYTF. The entire variable domain, with the rest obtained from reference TRBV7-2 and TRBJ1-2, is as follows: GAGVSQSPSNKVTEKGKDVELRCDPISGHTALYWYRQSLGQGLEFLIYFQGNSAPDKSGLPSDRFSAERTGGSVSTLTIQRTQQEDSAVYLCASSFTAITGPSDYGYTFGSGTRLTVV.

The chain carries TRBV28 and TRBJ2-2; possibly TRBD1 for D (8 bases). CDR1 and CDR2 (germline): MDHEN, SYDVKM. V dropped 6 bases and J dropped 3 bases, with 14 bases sitting between them. The CDR3 spans 15 residues. The CDR3 bases are TGTGCCAGCAGGAGGACAGGGAGGGACACCGGGGAGCTGTTTTTT. Residues: CASRRTGRDTGELFF. Supplemented by reference TRBV28 and TRBJ2-2, the full variable domain reads DVKVTQSSRYLVKRTGEKVFLECVQDMDHENMFWYRQDPGLGLRLIYFSYDVKMKEKGDIPEGYSVSREKKERFSLILESASTNQTSMYLCASRRTGRDTGELFFGEGSRLTVL.

The chain is built from TRBV13 and TRBJ2-5; no reliable D call. V lost 2 bases and J 0 bases, leaving 16 bases between the germline ends. Germline V gene sequence: CDR1 PRHDT, CDR2 FYEKMQ (reference sequence). The CDR3 has 17 residues. CDR3 in DNA: TGTGCCAGCAGCTTATGGTCGGGCTTTCCGTACCAAGAGACCCAGTACTTC. Residues: CASSLWSGFPYQETQYF.

This chain connects TRBV28 to TRBJ1-2; possible D gene TRBD1, 6 bases. CDR3 length: 14 amino acids. V lost 2 bases, J lost 6 bases, and 13 bases lay in between. Germline loops: CDR1 MDHEN, CDR2 SYDVKM. The CDR3 DNA follows: TGTGCCAGCAGTTTAGATGCAGGGGTGAATGGCTACACCTTC. Translation: CASSLDAGVNGYTF.

Notes on this clone: The junction does not match germline at one end; this may be a read error. The rearrangement joins TRBV18 to TRBJ1-2; D is uncertain. CDR3 size: 16 residues. Germline CDR1 and CDR2: KGHSH and LQKENI. This chain's CDR3 is CASSPPAHGMTYGYTF. The CDR3 bases are TGTGCCAGCTCACCACCGGCTCATGGTATGACCTATGGTTACACCTTC. Variable domain in full (rest from reference TRBV18 and TRBJ1-2): NAGVMQNPRHLVRRRGQEARLRCSPMKGHSHVYWYRQLPEEGLKFMVYLQKENIIDESGMPKERFSAEFPKEGPSILRIQQVVRGDSAAYFCASSPPAHGMTYGYTFGSGTRLTVV.

The chain couples TRBV30 to TRBJ1-2; D is possibly TRBD1 (6 bases). This CDR3 has 12 residues. Germline V gene data show CDR1 as GTSNPN and CDR2 as SVGIG (reference sequence). V was clipped by 6 bases and J by 4 bases, with 12 bases between them. As DNA, the CDR3 is TGTGCCTGTGACGGACAGCCCTATGGCTACACCTTC. It yields the protein CACDGQPYGYTF.

This clone was seen a single time. CDR3 in DNA: TGCAGTGCTAGTCGAGCCGTACAGGGGTTGGCCGGGGAGCTGTTTTTT. Amino acid sequence: CSASRAVQGLAGELFF. The chain is built from TRBV20-1 and TRBJ2-2, with 7 bases identical to TRBD1. The CDR3 length is 16 residues. V shed 3 bases, J shed 6 bases, and the junction held 13 bases outside the gene matches. Germline V CDR1 and CDR2: DFQATT, SNEGSKA (reference sequence).